This TCR beta chain is from a study of cytomegalovirus exposure and HLA in healthy donors. Study findings and constraints: Later findings reportedly placed an Asian-associated ancestry cluster below the approximately 670-donor mean for N-insertions. In a later analysis, TCR beta V- and J-gene trimming showed a link to a missense DCLRE1C variant.

The PCR was carried out with 60 Vbeta primers and 13 Jbeta primers. The assay was immunoSEQ multiplex PCR, and TCRdb's table has in-frame clones only and misses some. Of under 200,000 clones in the sample, about 85% were seen once. The CDR3 spans 13 residues. V dropped 7 bases and J dropped 0 bases, with 8 bases sitting between them. CDR1 and CDR2 from the germline V gene are SGHNT and YYREEE (reference sequence). This clone occurred a few times. What it recognizes is unknown. The chain carries TRBV5-4 and TRBJ2-4, with TRBD1 as a possible D gene (6 bases). The sequence came from a man aged 25-45 years in good health and CMV-seropositive. The material sequenced was PBMCs. The CDR3 sequence: CASSGEAKNIQYF. CDR3 sequence (DNA): TGTGCCAGCTCAGGGGAAGCCAAAAACATTCAGTACTTC.